These 15 T cell receptor beta chains share one sample of origin, sequenced in a study of T cells in Graves' hyperthyroidism and ophthalmopathy. RNA transcripts provided the source from which TCR beta CDR3 regions were amplified. The HTBI set primed first-round TCR CDR3 RT-PCR. MiXCR, applied by TCRdb to the multiplex PCR reads, yields one record per CDR3 protein. The profile shows about 350,000 distinct CDR3 sequences, around 15% of them singletons. Sequencing was carried out using blood. These receptors came from a woman aged 60 to 75 with Graves' ophthalmopathy.

In this sample, this clonotype turned up many times. This chain uses TRBV3-1 with TRBJ2-2; 10 positions match TRBD2. The CDR3 has 16 residues. V lost 5 bases to trimming and J lost 1 base; unmatched junction nucleotides: 4. The V gene's germline CDR1 is LGHDT and CDR2 YNNKEL (reference sequence). Written as DNA, the CDR3 is TGTGCCAGCAGCTTAGGGACTAGCGAGAACACCGGGGAGCTGTTTTTT. As protein: CASSLGTSENTGELFF.

This clonotype has ten or more counts. The chain joins TRBV7-2 to TRBJ1-1; 7 bases agree with TRBD1. Germline V gives CDR1 SGHTA, CDR2 FQGNSA. The CDR3 spans 18 residues. J was trimmed by 1 base and V by 5 bases; bases with no gene match: 16. CDR3 region: CASSNRWGRGRTNTEAFF. CDR3 DNA: TGTGCCAGCAGCAACCGGTGGGGCAGGGGGAGGACGAACACTGAAGCTTTCTTT.

The chain has TRBV29-1 and TRBJ2-7, with 12 bases matching TRBD2. Germline-derived CDR1 and CDR2 are SQVTM and ANQGSEA. Germline trimming cut 0 bases from V and 5 bases from J; bases unmatched to any gene: 8. The CDR3 loop spans 16 amino acids. CDR3 protein: CSVEEVTSGRLNEQYF. DNA for the CDR3: TGCAGCGTTGAAGAAGTAACTAGCGGGAGGTTGAACGAGCAGTACTTC.

The chain joins TRBV19 to TRBJ2-7, with D perhaps matching TRBD1 (6 bases). V was clipped by 10 bases and J by 6 bases, with 25 bases between them. Germline V gene data show CDR1 as LNHDA and CDR2 as SQIVND (reference sequence). There are 15 residues in the CDR3. This chain's CDR3 is CATLGQGRRGLEQYF. CDR3 DNA sequence: TGTGCCACCCTCGGTCAGGGGCGAAGAGGCCTCGAGCAGTACTTC.

The chain recombines TRBV9 with TRBJ2-5; 9 bases agree with TRBD2. After removal of 0 bases from V and 5 bases from J, the junction contained 17 bases not matched to a gene. CDR1 is SGDLS, CDR2 YYNGEE, per germline. The CDR3 length is 19 residues. DNA of the CDR3: TGTGCCAGCAGCGTAGAAGGTAGCGGGAGAGCACCCCTTGGGGAGACCCAGTACTTC. Its translation: CASSVEGSGRAPLGETQYF. The variable domain in full, completed from reference TRBV9 and TRBJ2-5, reads DSGVTQTPKHLITATGQRVTLRCSPRSGDLSVYWYQQSLDQGLQFLIQYYNGEERAKGNILERFSAQQFPDLHSELNLSSLELGDSALYFCASSVEGSGRAPLGETQYFGPGTRLLVL.

This clonotype was detected ten times or more. The V gene is TRBV28, the J gene TRBJ2-3; 11 positions agree with TRBD2. J gave up 4 bases and V 7 bases, and 19 bases lay outside the gene matches. The CDR3 is 19 residues long. CDR1 is MDHEN and CDR2 is SYDVKM in the germline V gene. In DNA, the CDR3 is TGTGCCAGCACCCCTCCGGCCGGGACTAGCGGTTCCCGGGCAGATACGCAGTATTTT. Its protein is CASTPPAGTSGSRADTQYF.

This clonotype was counted many times. The chain employs TRBV20-1 and TRBJ2-1; 7 bases are shared with TRBD1. The CDR3 is 16 amino acids. Germline CDR1 is DFQATT and CDR2 is SNEGSKA (reference sequence). The V segment lost 0 bases and the J segment 3 bases; nucleotides outside the gene matches: 8. The CDR3 nucleotides read TGCAGTGCTAGAGATACTAGGGGACAGCACTACAATGAGCAGTTCTTC. Its protein product is CSARDTRGQHYNEQFF.

In its sample, this clonotype was seen many times. The chain joins TRBV6-2 or TRBV6-3 to TRBJ2-1, with D maybe TRBD1 (6 bases). The CDR3 length is 13 residues. V lost 6 bases and J lost 8, with 14 bases in between. Germline lookup yields CDR1 MNHEY and CDR2 SVGEGT. CDR3 region: CASRDTGIYEQFF. CDR3 DNA sequence: TGTGCCAGCAGGGATACAGGGATCTATGAGCAGTTCTTC.

In this sample, this clonotype turned up a few times. The CDR3 region is CASSIDRLAGGDEQFF. CDR3 sequence (DNA): TGTGCCAGTAGTATAGATCGTCTAGCGGGAGGGGACGAGCAGTTCTTC. This chain uses TRBV19 with TRBJ2-1; 12 bases fit TRBD2. Germline V gene sequence: CDR1 LNHDA, CDR2 SQIVND (reference sequence). This CDR3 region has 16 residues. J lost 10 bases, V lost 0 bases, and 7 bases had no gene match.

This clonotype appeared a single time. One junction end disagrees with the germline gene, perhaps due to a read error. The chain recombines TRBV6-1 with TRBJ2-2; D may be TRBD1 or TRBD2 (7 bases each). Germline V gene sequence: CDR1 MNHNS, CDR2 SASEGT. The CDR3 covers 15 residues. In DNA form, the CDR3 reads TGTGCCGGCAGGGGGGGGAGGGCCCTCCCCGGGGAGCTGTTTTTT. Amino acid sequence: CAGRGGRALPGELFF.

This clonotype appeared many times. The chain carries TRBV28 and TRBJ2-3, with D possibly TRBD1 on 5 matching bases. Germline assignment: CDR1 MDHEN and CDR2 SYDVKM. The germline V and J ends were trimmed by 2 bases and 6 bases, with 9 bases remaining between them. CDR3 length equals 13 residues. The CDR3 loop reads CASSLRRGDTQYF. As DNA, the CDR3 is TGTGCCAGCAGTTTACGAAGGGGCGATACGCAGTATTTT.

This clonotype showed up many times. This chain links TRBV2 with TRBJ1-5; D not resolved. Per the germline V gene, CDR1 is SNHLY and CDR2 is FYNNEI. The CDR3 has 15 residues. Between the trimmed V and J ends, which lost 0 bases and 4 bases, there was a span of 10 bases. The CDR3 here is CASSEARSFNQPQHF. CDR3 bases: TGTGCCAGCAGTGAAGCCCGCAGTTTTAATCAGCCCCAGCATTTT. Using reference TRBV2 and TRBJ1-5 for the parts outside the CDR3, the full variable domain is EPEVTQTPSHQVTQMGQEVILRCVPISNHLYFYWYRQILGQKVEFLVSFYNNEISEKSEIFDDQFSVERPDGSNFTLKIRSTKLEDSAMYFCASSEARSFNQPQHFGDGTRLSIL.

This clonotype has at least ten counts. This chain links TRBV28 with TRBJ2-2; TRBD1 matches at 10 bases. V lost 7 bases to trimming and J lost 7 bases; unmatched junction nucleotides: 6. The CDR3 is 14 residues long. Germline lookup yields CDR1 MDHEN and CDR2 SYDVKM. CDR3 DNA: TGTGCCAGCACTGGGACAGGGGTGGGCGGGGAGCTGTTTTTT. Translation: CASTGTGVGGELFF.

The rearrangement uses TRBV6-1 and TRBJ2-1; no reliable D call. CDR3 length: 16 residues. V was clipped by 0 bases and J by 4 bases, with 13 bases between them. Per the germline V gene, CDR1 is MNHNS and CDR2 is SASEGT. CDR3 region: CASSEASPGFYNEQFF. CDR3 nucleotide sequence: TGTGCCAGCAGTGAAGCCTCCCCCGGGTTTTACAATGAGCAGTTCTTC.

This clonotype was recorded at least ten times. This sequence joins TRBV20-1 and TRBJ1-5, with D unclear. V lost 0 bases to trimming and J lost 2 bases, with 14 bases between them. This CDR3 has 16 amino acids. Germline V gene lookup returns CDR1 DFQATT and CDR2 SNEGSKA (reference sequence). The CDR3 is CSARDRHLGGNQPQHF. CDR3 nucleotides: TGCAGTGCTAGAGATCGTCATCTCGGCGGCAATCAGCCCCAGCATTTT.